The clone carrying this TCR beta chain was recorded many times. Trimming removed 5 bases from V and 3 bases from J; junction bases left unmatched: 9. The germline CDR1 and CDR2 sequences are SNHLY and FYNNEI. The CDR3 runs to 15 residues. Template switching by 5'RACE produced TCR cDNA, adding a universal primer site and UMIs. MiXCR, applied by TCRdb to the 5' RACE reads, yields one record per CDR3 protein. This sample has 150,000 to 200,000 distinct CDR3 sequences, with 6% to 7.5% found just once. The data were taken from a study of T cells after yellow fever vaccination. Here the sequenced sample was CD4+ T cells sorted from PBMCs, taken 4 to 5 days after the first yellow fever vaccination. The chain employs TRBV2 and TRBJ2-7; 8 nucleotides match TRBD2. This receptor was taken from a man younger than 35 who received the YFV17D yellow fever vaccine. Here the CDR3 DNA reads TGTGCCAGCAGTCCCCAGCTCAGCGGGGGCTACGAGCAGTACTTC. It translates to CASSPQLSGGYEQYF.